Following are 20 T cell receptor beta chains from one sample sequenced in a study of blood T cell repertoires in COVID-19. Sequenced by immunoSEQ multiplex PCR; TCRdb stores in-frame clones only, minus some. Of approximately 450,000 clones listed, about 85% are singletons. What was sequenced was PBMCs or T cells enriched from blood (not recorded which). The receptor set was obtained from a woman between 18 and 29 years old with acute COVID-19.

V gene TRBV7-9 combines with J gene TRBJ1-1, with 8 nucleotides matching TRBD1. This CDR3 comprises 14 residues. V dropped 6 bases and J dropped 7; count of bases not matched to a gene: 10. Germline V CDR1 and CDR2: SEHNR, FQNEAQ (reference sequence). CDR3 sequence reads: CASRQDRADVEAFF. The CDR3 DNA sequence: TGTGCCAGCAGACAGGACAGGGCTGATGTTGAAGCTTTCTTT.

The chain is built from TRBV6-5 and TRBJ2-7; 7 bases map to TRBD2. This CDR3 spans 16 amino acids. Germline CDR1 MNHEY, CDR2 SVGAGI. V lost 0 bases and J lost 0; bases outside the gene matches: 5. Here the CDR3 DNA reads TGTGCCAGCAGTTACTCCGCGACTAGCAGCTCCTACGAGCAGTACTTC. This translates into CASSYSATSSSYEQYF.

The rearrangement links TRBV28 to TRBJ2-5, with 10 bases aligning to TRBD1. The CDR3 length is 15 residues. The V gene end was trimmed by 6 bases and the J gene end by 2 bases; junction bases not matched to a gene: 6. Germline V CDR1 and CDR2: MDHEN, SYDVKM. The CDR3: CASRPGQGNQETQYF. The DNA for the CDR3 is TGTGCCAGCAGGCCGGGACAGGGGAATCAAGAGACCCAGTACTTC.

The rearrangement links TRBV13 to TRBJ1-2; 7 bases match TRBD1. The CDR3 length is 15 residues. The germline V gene encodes CDR1 PRHDT and CDR2 FYEKMQ (reference sequence). V lost 0 bases to trimming and J lost 1 base; unmatched junction nucleotides: 2. This CDR3 reads CASSLGTGFNYGYTF. CDR3 sequence (DNA): TGTGCCAGCAGCTTAGGGACAGGGTTTAACTATGGCTACACCTTC.

A word on this clone: At the DNA level, this CDR3 is encoded by other sequences in the same sample as well. The chain uses TRBV9 and TRBJ2-3; 9 nucleotides align to TRBD2. Trimming removed 4 bases from V and 4 bases from J; junction bases left unmatched: 4. The CDR3 sequence is 14 residues long. Germline lookup yields CDR1 SGDLS and CDR2 YYNGEE. The CDR3 sequence: CASSLGLAADTQYF. CDR3 nucleotides: TGTGCCAGCAGCTTGGGACTAGCTGCAGATACGCAGTATTTT.

The V and J genes are TRBV7-2 and TRBJ2-3; 9 nucleotides align to TRBD2. V was pared by 5 bases and J by 0 bases, with 9 bases of the junction left unmatched. Germline CDR1 is SGHTA and CDR2 is FQGNSA. CDR3 length equals 17 residues. DNA of the CDR3: TGTGCCAGCAGCACTAGCGGGCTGGCCCCTAGCACAGATACGCAGTATTTT. Encoded protein: CASSTSGLAPSTDTQYF.

The genes are TRBV7-9 and TRBJ2-5; 11 positions agree with TRBD2. CDR3 length: 19 amino acids. V shed 6 bases and J 4 bases; nucleotides not matched to a gene: 19. Germline CDR1 is SEHNR and CDR2 is FQNEAQ (reference sequence). This CDR3 reads CASSSPQLAGVGHRETQYF. As DNA, the CDR3 is TGTGCCAGCAGTTCCCCGCAACTAGCGGGAGTAGGGCACAGAGAGACCCAGTACTTC.

V and J are TRBV3-1 (or the pseudogene TRBV3-2) and TRBJ2-7, with D hard to call. CDR3 size: 13 residues. Between the trimmed V and J ends, which lost 1 base and 4 bases, there was a span of 8 bases. Per germline, CDR1 LGHDT and CDR2 YNNKEL (reference sequence). CDR3 sequence (DNA): TGTGCCAGCAGCCAAGTTCCCGGGTACGAGCAGTACTTC. Translating gives CASSQVPGYEQYF.

V gene TRBV24-1 combines with J gene TRBJ1-5; a possible D gene is TRBD1 (6 bases). Germline V gives CDR1 KGHDR, CDR2 SFDVKD. V was shortened by 6 bases and J by 5 bases, with 10 bases between the two germline ends. The CDR3 length is 13 residues. CDR3 loop: CATSQGLDQPQHF. The CDR3 DNA follows: TGTGCCACCAGTCAGGGGTTGGATCAGCCCCAGCATTTT.

The chain employs TRBV19 and TRBJ1-2; no firm D call. The CDR3 spans 14 residues. Trimming pared 3 bases from V and 6 bases from J, leaving 14 bases between. Germline assignment: CDR1 LNHDA and CDR2 SQIVND (reference sequence). CDR3 in amino acids: CASSMRREGDGYTF. The CDR3 DNA is TGTGCCAGTAGTATGCGCCGGGAAGGCGATGGCTACACCTTC.

This clone was recorded once. The chain uses TRBV3-1 (or the pseudogene TRBV3-2) and TRBJ1-3, with TRBD1 identical over 7 bases. Germline V gene lookup returns CDR1 LGHDT and CDR2 YNNKEL (reference sequence). The CDR3 totals 17 residues. V was clipped by 1 base and J by 5 bases; unmatched bases: 11. The CDR3 nucleotides are TGTGCCAGCAGCCAAGTAGCCGGGACAGTGAGAAGAAACACCATATATTTT. As protein: CASSQVAGTVRRNTIYF.

This clone occurred a few times. This chain links TRBV5-1 with TRBJ2-1; 8 bases map to TRBD2. V lost 1 base to trimming and J lost 5 bases; unmatched junction nucleotides: 11. This CDR3 comprises 17 residues. Germline V gives CDR1 SGHRS, CDR2 YFSETQ. CDR3 coding DNA: TGCGCCAGCAGCTTGTACCAGCGGGAGCTCGCCGACAATGAGCAGTTCTTC. Its translation is CASSLYQRELADNEQFF.

This chain links TRBV3-1 (or the pseudogene TRBV3-2) with TRBJ1-5; D call uncertain. V was trimmed by 3 bases and J by 2 bases, leaving 5 bases between them. Germline V gene data show CDR1 as LGHDT and CDR2 as YNNKEL (reference sequence). The CDR3 loop spans 13 amino acids. DNA of the CDR3: TGTGCCAGCAGCCACAGTGGCAATCAGCCCCAGCATTTT. This gives the protein CASSHSGNQPQHF.

The table lists this clone with a count of one. The chain has TRBV6-1 and TRBJ1-2; the D is unclear. Germline lookup yields CDR1 MNHNS and CDR2 SASEGT. The CDR3 has 13 residues. Trimming stripped 2 bases from V and 4 bases from J, with 8 bases between. The CDR3 sequence: CASSERETYGYTF. CDR3 bases: TGTGCCAGCAGTGAACGAGAAACCTATGGCTACACCTTC.

The chain couples TRBV24-1 to TRBJ2-5; the match to TRBD2 covers 11 bases. Unmatched junction bases numbered 6, after V lost 2 bases and J lost 5 bases. Germline-derived CDR1 and CDR2 are KGHDR and SFDVKD. The CDR3 sequence is 16 residues long. The CDR3 DNA reads TGTGCCACCAGTGATTCCGTAGCGGGGGGGGATGAGACCCAGTACTTC. Translated: CATSDSVAGGDETQYF.

The V gene is TRBV11-2, the J gene TRBJ2-3; TRBD2 matches 8 bases. CDR1 and CDR2 (germline): SGHAT, FQNNGV. CDR3 length: 14 amino acids. After removal of 6 bases from V and 2 bases from J, the junction contained 4 bases not matched to a gene. The CDR3 sequence: CASRKRGYTDTQYF. The DNA for the CDR3 is TGTGCCAGCAGGAAGCGGGGGTACACAGATACGCAGTATTTT.

The chain combines TRBV7-2 with TRBJ1-2; D may be TRBD1 (6 bases). CDR1 SGHTA and CDR2 FQGNSA come from the germline V gene. The CDR3 covers 15 residues. Between the trimmed V and J ends, which lost 4 bases and 7 bases, there was a span of 19 bases. Written as DNA, the CDR3 is TGTGCCAGCAGCTCACCGACAGGAACCAGGGGTGGCTACACCTTC. Translating it yields CASSSPTGTRGGYTF.

The genes are TRBV28 and TRBJ1-6; 7 bases line up with TRBD1. Germline V lookup: CDR1 MDHEN, CDR2 SYDVKM. CDR3 length: 15 residues. The junction had 8 bases not matched to a gene; V was cut back by 5 bases and J by 7 bases. The CDR3 DNA sequence: TGTGCCAGCAGTCCCGTCGACAGGGAAAATTCACCCCTCCACTTT. It encodes CASSPVDRENSPLHF.

This clone was seen only once. The chain links TRBV7-8 to TRBJ1-5, with D maybe TRBD1 (6 bases). In germline, CDR1 is SGHVS, CDR2 FQNEAQ. The CDR3 covers 14 residues. V shed 4 bases and J shed 2 bases, with 9 bases lying between them. The CDR3 region has the DNA TGTGCCAGCAGCTCCCCAGGGGGCAATCAGCCCCAGCATTTT. As protein: CASSSPGGNQPQHF.

Only one count was recorded for this clone. V gene TRBV7-6 combines with J gene TRBJ1-3; D is unresolved. Germline V CDR1 and CDR2: SGHVS, FNYEAQ. This CDR3 has 15 amino acids. Trimming removed 5 bases from V and 0 bases from J, with 11 bases in between. The CDR3 protein is CASSPQLFSGNTIYF. The DNA for the CDR3 is TGTGCCAGCAGCCCACAGCTATTCTCTGGAAACACCATATATTTT. Full variable domain (missing parts from reference TRBV7-6 and TRBJ1-3): GAGVSQSPRYKVTKRGQDVALRCDPISGHVSLYWYRQALGQGPEFLTYFNYEAQQDKSGLPNDRFSAERPEGSISTLTIQRTEQRDSAMYRCASSPQLFSGNTIYFGEGSWLTVV.